A single sample gave rise to the 13 T cell receptor delta chains below, sequenced in a study of gamma-delta T cells after stem cell transplantation. TCRdb reanalysed the RT-PCR reads with CATT. The data contain some 14,000 delta-chain clones, more than 7.5% of them singletons. Sequencing was done on a sample of gamma-delta T cells. These TCRs come from a human donor. It is not recorded whose cells these are; they may come from a transplant donor.

Notes on this clone: This specimen includes other DNA sequences encoding the same CDR3. This chain links TRDV2 with TRDJ1, with a weak D call TRDD3 (6 bases). V shed 0 bases and J shed 2 bases, with 30 bases lying between them. Germline-derived CDR1 and CDR2 are GEAIGNYY and EKD. CDR3 length: 21 residues. The CDR3 sequence: CACDTVRFTVELSGETDKLIF. The CDR3 region has the DNA TGTGCCTGTGACACCGTCCGTTTCACTGTGGAACTCTCTGGGGAGACCGATAAACTCATCTTT.

This clone was recorded many times. J is TRDJ1 and V is TRDV2; D perhaps matches TRDD3 (6 bases). Between the trimmed V and J ends, which lost 0 bases and 5 bases, there was a span of 18 bases. Germline CDR1 and CDR2: GEAIGNYY and EKD. The length of the CDR3 is 16 residues. CDR3 nucleotide sequence: TGTGCCTGTGACACCGTTATGGCTCAGCTGGGGGATAAACTCATCTTT. Translating it yields CACDTVMAQLGDKLIF.

The gene calls are TRDV2 and TRDJ1; 8 bases agree with TRDD3. The CDR3 runs 17 residues. V lost 3 bases and J lost 0; bases outside the gene matches: 11. In germline, CDR1 is GEAIGNYY, CDR2 EKD. CDR3 residues: CACDFLTGGPNTDKLIF. CDR3 sequence (DNA): TGTGCCTGTGACTTCCTTACTGGGGGTCCCAACACCGATAAACTCATCTTT.

Notes on this clone: A much more abundant neighbour one base away suggests this may be a read error. This chain joins TRDV2 and TRDJ1; 8 bases are a match to TRDD3. The CDR3 is made up of 18 amino acids. The V gene end was trimmed by 8 bases and the J gene end by 7 bases; junction bases not matched to a gene: 26. From germline, CDR1 is GEAIGNYY and CDR2 EKD. CDR3 nucleotides: TGTGCCTTTGATTCGGCCTCCTTGACGGGGGGGATAGGCCCTAAACTCATCTTT. It is translated as CAFDSASLTGGIGPKLIF.

Points on this clone: A far larger clone is just one base off, so this is likely a read error. This specimen includes other DNA sequences encoding the same CDR3. V gene TRDV2 combines with J gene TRDJ1; 7 positions match TRDD3. Germline V gene sequence: CDR1 GEAIGNYY, CDR2 EKD. The CDR3 is 18 amino acids. V lost 2 bases to trimming and J lost 3 bases; unmatched junction nucleotides: 17. CDR3 coding DNA: TGTGCCTGTGACATGCTATCTGGGGGGTACGCGGGGGCCGATAAACTCATCTTT. Its translation is CACDMLSGGYAGADKLIF.

Turning to this clone: The protein given by TCRdb reflects a much larger clone and differs at residue 3 from this DNA's translation, likely from a read error; the protein shown is the DNA's translation. The rearrangement uses TRDV2 and TRDJ3; tentatively, D is TRDD3 (5 bases). CDR3 size: 20 residues. Germline CDR1 and CDR2: GEAIGNYY and EKD. The CDR3 sequence: CAYDKTEGTLSSWDTRQMFF. CDR3 in DNA: TGTGCCTATGACAAAACGGAGGGGACTTTAAGCTCCTGGGACACCCGACAGATGTTTTTC.

The table lists this clone with a few counts. This DNA's translation and the protein TCRdb lists, from a much larger clone, do not match at residue 4, likely due to a read error; the protein shown is translated from the DNA. The gene calls are TRDV2 and TRDJ1; a possible D gene is TRDD3 (5 bases). The germline CDR1 and CDR2 sequences are GEAIGNYY and EKD. V was pared by 5 bases and J by 1 base, with 19 bases between. The CDR3 consists of 16 residues. This CDR3 is CACAGLGLASTDKLIF. The CDR3 nucleotides read TGTGCCTGTGCCGGGTTGGGATTGGCGAGCACCGATAAACTCATCTTT.

This clone was counted many times. TCRdb's entry gives the protein of a much larger clone, which mismatches this DNA's translation at residue 5, likely from a read error; the protein reported here is translated from the DNA. The rearrangement links TRDV1 to TRDJ1; TRDD3 agrees at 12 bases. With V trimmed by 4 bases and J by 5 bases, 17 bases remained unmatched. This CDR3 comprises 19 residues. Per germline, CDR1 TSWWSYY and CDR2 QGS. DNA for the CDR3: TGTGCTCTTGGGGGACTAGAGCCCCCCGACTGGGGGATACAGGATAAACTCATCTTT. The encoded protein is CALGGLEPPDWGIQDKLIF.

On this clone itself: A junction end diverges from the germline sequence, so it may reflect a read error. The chain links TRDV2 to TRDJ1; 9 bases are a match to TRDD3. This CDR3 has 21 amino acids. Germline loops: CDR1 GEAIGNYY, CDR2 EKD. CDR3 amino acids: CACDTVESHLLTGGLTAKLIF. The DNA for the CDR3 is TGTGCCTGTGACACCGTTGAGTCCCACCTGCTTACTGGGGGACTCACCGCTAAACTCATCTTT.

This clone was recorded a few times. TCRdb's listed protein matches a much larger clone and diverges from this DNA's translation at residue 18, likely through a read error; the protein shown comes from the DNA. The chain is built from TRDV2 and TRDJ1; TRDD3 aligns across 7 bases. The CDR3 has 21 residues. CDR1 and CDR2 from the germline V gene are GEAIGNYY and EKD. The CDR3 loop reads CACDTVRLTGELSGETDRLIF. CDR3 sequence (DNA): TGTGCCTGTGACACCGTCCGTTTAACTGGGGAACTCTCTGGGGAGACCGATAGACTCATCTTT.

This rearrangement joins TRDV2 to TRDJ3; 11 nucleotides match TRDD3. V lost 0 bases to trimming and J lost 8 bases; unmatched junction nucleotides: 17. The CDR3 runs 21 residues. CDR1 and CDR2 (germline): GEAIGNYY, EKD. CDR3 nucleotides: TGTGCCTGTGACACCGTCCTTATGGGGGATACGCCGAACTTCTACACCCGACAGATGTTTTTC. Encoded protein: CACDTVLMGDTPNFYTRQMFF.

Only a few counts were recorded for this clone. The protein recorded in TCRdb matches a much larger clone and deviates from this DNA's translation at residue 17, suggesting a read error; the protein here is obtained by translating the DNA. The chain combines TRDV2 with TRDJ1; TRDD3 aligns across 11 bases. CDR3 length: 21 amino acids. Per the germline V gene, CDR1 is GEAIGNYY and CDR2 is EKD. The DNA of the CDR3 is TGTGCCTGTGACACCGTGTCGCTGGGGGATACTTCTACTCAATCCACCGGTAAACTCATCTTT. It encodes CACDTVSLGDTSTQSTGKLIF.

For this clone: TCRdb assigns this DNA the protein of a much larger clone, which departs from its translation at residue 5; this likely reflects a read error, and the protein shown comes from translating the DNA. This chain links TRDV2 with TRDJ1; 8 bases are shared with TRDD3. Germline trimming cut 3 bases from V and 0 bases from J; bases unmatched to any gene: 8. Germline-derived CDR1 and CDR2 are GEAIGNYY and EKD. The CDR3 sequence is 16 residues long. CDR3 sequence: CACDLLGDLYTDKLIF. The CDR3 DNA reads TGTGCCTGTGACCTTTTGGGGGATCTTTACACCGATAAACTCATCTTT.